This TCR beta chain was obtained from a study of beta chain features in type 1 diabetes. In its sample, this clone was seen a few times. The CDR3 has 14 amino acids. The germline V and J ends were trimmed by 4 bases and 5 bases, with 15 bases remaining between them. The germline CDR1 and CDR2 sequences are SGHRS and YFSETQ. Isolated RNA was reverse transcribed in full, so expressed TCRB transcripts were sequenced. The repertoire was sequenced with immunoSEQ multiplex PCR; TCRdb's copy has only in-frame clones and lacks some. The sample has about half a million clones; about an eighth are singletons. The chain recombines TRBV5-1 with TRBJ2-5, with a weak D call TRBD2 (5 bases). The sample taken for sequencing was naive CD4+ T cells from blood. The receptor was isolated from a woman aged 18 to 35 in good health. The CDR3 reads CASSRTEARETQYF. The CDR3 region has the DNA TGCGCCAGCAGCAGGACTGAGGCCCGGGAGACCCAGTACTTC.